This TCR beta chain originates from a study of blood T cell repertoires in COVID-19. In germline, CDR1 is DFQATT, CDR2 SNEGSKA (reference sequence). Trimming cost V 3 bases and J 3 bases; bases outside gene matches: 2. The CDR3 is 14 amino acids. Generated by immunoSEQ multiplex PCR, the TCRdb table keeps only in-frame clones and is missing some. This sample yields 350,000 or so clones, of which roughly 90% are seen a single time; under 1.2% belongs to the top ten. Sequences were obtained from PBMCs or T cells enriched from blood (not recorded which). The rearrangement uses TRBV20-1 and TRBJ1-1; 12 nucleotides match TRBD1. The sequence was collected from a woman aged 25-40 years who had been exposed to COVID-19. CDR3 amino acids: CSASGTGGHTEAFF. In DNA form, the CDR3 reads TGCAGTGCTAGTGGGACAGGGGGCCACACTGAAGCTTTCTTT.